The following is a TCR beta chain sequence with its context. Taking its sample share into account, this clonotype is large (0.1 to 1%). The antigen this receptor binds is unknown. No base quality information exists; no much larger clone differs at one position. The data belong to a study. A distance of 11 bases separates the germline ends of V and J, which lose 5 bases and 9 bases respectively. The cysteine opens and the phenylalanine closes a CDR3 of 12 amino acids. This entry keeps only the CDR3 DNA: 36 bases, framed from base 1. TCRdb shows the sequencer as Illumina MiSeq. In TCRdb, the public reads were trimmed at Q25 with fastp and aligned with MiXCR, with productive beta chains retained. A single entry per CDR3 protein holds the most common genes and DNA from its merged rows. This sample holds approximately 4,200 distinct CDR3 sequences; roughly 7.5% were observed only once. Of the sample, 8.5% to 9.5% falls within the top ten clones.

The clonotype was recovered from a human donor with rheumatoid arthritis. The V gene is TRBV12-3 or TRBV12-4 and the J gene is TRBJ1-3; too little of a D gene remains to name it. The sequenced sample consisted of CD4+ T cells from synovial fluid. Here the CDR3 is given as CASSHNNPTIYF. The DNA is as follows: TGTGCCAGCAGTCACAATAACCCCACCATATATTTT.